This section outlines one TCR beta chain sequence together with its context. Antigen unknown. The data are from a study of cytotoxic CD8 clonotypes in ibrutinib-treated CLL. The planned depth of sequencing spanned 1 in 200,000 to 1 in 1 million T cells. Profiling relied on immunoSEQ multiplex PCR, and the TCRdb table lists in-frame clones only, not all of them. The data show about 39,000 clones, roughly 65% seen once. Broader study findings: At ibrutinib response, clonality increased, and at progression it declined back toward baseline.

The CDR3 sequence is 16 residues long. The trim removed 7 bases at V and 3 bases at J, leaving 12 bases unmatched. Germline CDR1 SGHRS, CDR2 YFSETQ. The chain employs TRBV5-1 and TRBJ2-1, with 8 bases lining up with TRBD2. The sequence derives from a human donor with chronic lymphocytic leukemia. The sequencing used PBMCs, collected at disease progression, from a patient treated with ibrutinib. The CDR3 DNA reads TGCGCCAGCTCTAAAGATAGCGGGACTGGCTACAATGAGCAGTTCTTC. Translating gives CASSKDSGTGYNEQFF.